Listed below are T cell receptor beta chains from one sample, sequenced in a study of vaccination effects on CD4 cells after COVID-19. TCRdb's table, derived via immunoSEQ multiplex PCR, lists solely in-frame clones and lacks some. The sample carries about 73,000 clones, roughly 74% recorded once. Their specific antigens are unknown. The sequencing used CD4+ T cells from PBMCs cultured with HCoV-NL63 spike peptides, collected before COVID-19 vaccination. The receptors here all came from a human donor who received a COVID-19 vaccine. Both conserved end residues are part of each CDR3. The D gene is left open where the match is weak. Size is stated for part of the rows, as once, few or many counts, or as a class when the clone is expanded.

TRBD1,NA,TRBV11-2,TRBJ2-2,CASRTGTNTGELFF,TGTGCCAGCAGGACAGGGACGAACACCGGGGAGCTGTTTTTT
TRBD2,NA,TRBV28,TRBJ2-3,CASSFPGTSLTDTQYF,TGTGCCAGCAGTTTCCCCGGGACTAGCCTGACAGATACGCAGTATTTT
NA,NA,TRBV7-3,TRBJ1-1,CASSSGRNTEAFF,TGTGCCAGCAGCTCCGGGAGAAACACTGAAGCTTTCTTT
NA,NA,TRBV6-1,TRBJ2-3,CASSEWSGSSTDTQYF,TGTGCCAGCAGTGAATGGTCAGGGTCTAGCACAGATACGCAGTATTTT
NA,NA,TRBV19,TRBJ2-2,CASSIGQMNTGELFF,TGTGCCAGTAGTATAGGGCAGATGAACACCGGGGAGCTGTTTTTT
NA,NA,TRBV10-3,TRBJ2-5,CTISESFKTQYF,TGTACCATCAGTGAGTCGTTTAAGACCCAGTACTTC
TRBD2,few,TRBV2,TRBJ2-5,CASSELSGVAETQYF,TGTGCCAGCAGTGAGCTTAGCGGGGTTGCGGAGACCCAGTACTTC
TRBD1,few,TRBV5-6,TRBJ1-4,CASSLAFQAGGNEKLFF,TGTGCCAGCAGCTTGGCCTTTCAGGCAGGGGGAAATGAAAAACTGTTTTTT
NA,NA,TRBV3-1/TRBV3-2,TRBJ2-5,CASSQERLAKKTQYF,TGTGCCAGCAGCCAAGAAAGGCTAGCGAAAAAGACCCAGTACTTC
NA,once,TRBV5-1,TRBJ1-1,CASSDPRGWGEAFF,TGCGCCAGCAGCGACCCGCGGGGCTGGGGTGAAGCTTTCTTT
NA,NA,TRBV2,TRBJ1-2,CASTEGGFNYGYTF,TGTGCCAGCACGGAGGGGGGCTTTAACTATGGCTACACCTTC
NA,NA,TRBV7-2,TRBJ1-1,CASSFAPRTEAFF,TGTGCCAGCAGCTTCGCCCCCCGGACTGAAGCTTTCTTT
NA,NA,TRBV24-1,TRBJ1-6,CATSDFPTPGNSPLHF,TGTGCCACCAGTGATTTTCCAACCCCAGGTAACTCACCCCTCCACTTT
NA,NA,TRBV18,TRBJ1-4,CASSRTPTEGEKLFF,TGTGCCAGCTCACGCACCCCTACGGAGGGTGAAAAACTGTTTTTT
NA,NA,TRBV20-1,TRBJ1-2,CSATEGVGYGYTF,TGCAGTGCTACTGAGGGAGTGGGCTATGGCTACACCTTC
NA,NA,TRBV5-4,TRBJ1-6,CASSLGGLVSYNSPLHF,TGTGCCAGCAGCTTGGGGGGGCTCGTCTCCTATAATTCACCCCTCCACTTT
NA,NA,TRBV5-5,TRBJ1-2,CASSPSGLQNYGYTF,TGTGCCAGCAGCCCCAGCGGATTACAAAACTATGGCTACACCTTC
NA,NA,TRBV5-1,TRBJ2-1,CASSLELAGGVSNEQFF,TGCGCCAGCAGCTTGGAGTTAGCAGGGGGGGTCTCCAATGAGCAGTTCTTC
NA,NA,TRBV7-3,TRBJ2-1,CASSPQGTNEQFF,TGTGCCAGCAGCCCGCAAGGGACTAATGAGCAGTTCTTC
TRBD2,NA,TRBV7-2,TRBJ2-3,CASSLAASGGALDTQYF,TGTGCCAGCAGCTTAGCTGCGAGCGGGGGGGCCTTAGATACGCAGTATTTT
NA,few,TRBV19,TRBJ1-5,CASRRVVVGQPQHF,TGTGCCAGTAGGCGGGTAGTGGTGGGACAGCCCCAGCATTTT
NA,NA,TRBV5-1,TRBJ2-2,CASSLDGRGYTGELFF,TGCGCCAGCAGCTTGGATGGCAGGGGCTACACCGGGGAGCTGTTTTTT
NA,NA,TRBV3-1/TRBV3-2,TRBJ2-1,CASSPQDGGREQFF,TGTGCCAGCAGCCCCCAGGACGGTGGACGTGAGCAGTTCTTC
NA,NA,TRBV28,TRBJ1-4,CASRLGTENEKLFF,TGTGCCAGCCGTCTAGGGACGGAAAATGAAAAACTGTTTTTT
NA,NA,TRBV9,TRBJ1-1,CASSVGPHTNTEAFF,TGTGCCAGCAGCGTAGGTCCCCATACGAACACTGAAGCTTTCTTT
NA,NA,TRBV12-3/TRBV12-4,TRBJ2-5,CASSYGASETQYF,TGTGCCAGCAGCTACGGGGCATCGGAGACCCAGTACTTC
TRBD1,NA,TRBV7-9,TRBJ1-1,CASSLTGQTQAFF,TGTGCCAGCAGCTTAACGGGACAGACGCAAGCTTTCTTT
TRBD1,NA,TRBV19,TRBJ2-3,CASRRQGRSTDTQYF,TGTGCCAGTAGGCGACAGGGGCGTAGCACAGATACGCAGTATTTT
NA,few,TRBV28,TRBJ1-2,CASRGGPWGYTF,TGTGCCAGCAGAGGAGGGCCGTGGGGCTACACCTTC
NA,NA,TRBV18,TRBJ1-1,CASSLGQMNTEAFF,TGTGCCAGCTCACTCGGACAGATGAACACTGAAGCTTTCTTT
TRBD2,NA,TRBV5-1,TRBJ2-2,CASSITTGTSLTGELFF,TGCGCCAGCAGCATCACAACCGGGACTAGCCTCACCGGGGAGCTGTTTTTT
NA,once,TRBV10-2,TRBJ1-4,CASSGRGGELFF,TGCGCCAGCAGTGGTCGGGGAGGGGAACTGTTTTTT
TRBD1,once,TRBV9,TRBJ2-1,CASSVASGQGVSYNEQFF,TGTGCCAGCAGCGTAGCGTCGGGACAGGGTGTCTCCTACAATGAGCAGTTCTTC
NA,NA,TRBV7-9,TRBJ1-1,CASKGLTEAFF,TGTGCCAGCAAAGGGTTGACTGAAGCTTTCTTT
NA,once,TRBV7-9,TRBJ2-1,CASSLKVAGRSYNEQFF,TGTGCCAGCAGCCTAAAAGTTGCGGGGCGCTCCTACAATGAGCAGTTCTTC
NA,NA,TRBV4-1,TRBJ1-5,CASSQSTAEKPQHF,TGCGCCAGCAGCCAGTCGACAGCGGAAAAACCCCAGCATTTT
TRBD1,NA,TRBV5-5,TRBJ2-5,CASSRYGTGVETQYF,TGTGCCAGCAGCAGATACGGGACAGGGGTGGAGACCCAGTACTTC
TRBD2,NA,TRBV29-1,TRBJ2-3,CSVRDTGGFTDTQYF,TGCAGCGTCCGAGATACGGGAGGATTCACAGATACGCAGTATTTT
TRBD1,NA,TRBV19,TRBJ1-1,CASQVYRGSEAFF,TGTGCCAGTCAGGTATACAGGGGATCTGAAGCTTTCTTT
NA,NA,TRBV6-5,TRBJ1-2,CASTSGIYGYTF,TGTGCCAGCACCTCAGGGATCTATGGCTACACCTTC
NA,NA,TRBV6-5,TRBJ2-3,CASRSGTQYF,TGTGCCAGCAGGTCGGGTACGCAGTATTTT
NA,NA,TRBV6-5,TRBJ1-2,CASTGAVNANYGYTF,TGTGCCAGCACAGGGGCGGTGAACGCTAACTATGGCTACACCTTC
NA,NA,TRBV12-3/TRBV12-4,TRBJ2-3,CASSNTGDTQYF,TGTGCCAGCAGTAATACAGGCGATACGCAGTATTTT
NA,medium-sized,TRBV3-1/TRBV3-2,TRBJ1-4,CASSRGPTNEKLFF,TGTGCCAGCAGCCGGGGGCCAACTAATGAAAAACTGTTTTTT
NA,NA,TRBV14,TRBJ1-4,CASSQEGHGLEKLFF,TGTGCCAGCAGCCAAGAGGGACACGGGTTAGAAAAACTGTTTTTT
TRBD2,NA,TRBV24-1,TRBJ2-3,CATSDLSGGRTDTQYF,TGTGCCACCAGTGACCTTAGCGGGGGCCGCACAGATACGCAGTATTTT